Shown below are 30 T cell receptor beta chains from a single sample sequenced in a study of T-cell reconstitution after alpha-beta-depleted transplantation in children. It was with unique molecular identifiers that the TCRbeta library was prepared. TCRdb passed the PCR reads through MiXCR, listing each CDR3 protein once. The data hold roughly 570,000 distinct CDR3 sequences, with roughly 30% observed a single time. Sample: PBMCs, taken before TCRalphabeta/CD19-depleted stem cell transplant. All receptors come from a boy under two years old with Wiskott-Aldrich syndrome, due to receive a stem cell transplant.

The genes are TRBV6-1 and TRBJ2-1; tentatively, D is TRBD2 (6 bases). The CDR3 is 14 amino acids. V gave up 2 bases and J gave up 4 bases, with 9 bases separating them. Germline CDR1 and CDR2: MNHNS and SASEGT. This chain's CDR3 is CASSEPGLYNEQFF. Here the CDR3 DNA reads TGTGCCAGCAGTGAACCGGGACTTTACAATGAGCAGTTCTTC.

This clonotype came up a few times. The chain recombines TRBV7-8 with TRBJ2-5; 7 nucleotides line up with TRBD2. Germline V gene sequence: CDR1 SGHVS, CDR2 FQNEAQ. The junction had 13 bases not matched to a gene; V was cut back by 1 base and J by 5 bases. CDR3 size: 17 residues. DNA for the CDR3: TGTGCCAGCAGCTTAGTGGGAGGGTACTCCCCGGGGGAGACCCAGTACTTC. Protein: CASSLVGGYSPGETQYF. Filled out from reference TRBV7-8 and TRBJ2-5, the complete variable domain reads GAGVSQSPRYKVAKRGQDVALRCDPISGHVSLFWYQQALGQGPEFLTYFQNEAQLDKSGLPSDRFFAERPEGSVSTLKIQRTQQEDSAVYLCASSLVGGYSPGETQYFGPGTRLLVL.

The J gene is TRBJ2-1, the V gene TRBV6-2 or TRBV6-3; weak D call: TRBD1 (5 bases). V lost 7 bases and J lost 7, with 17 bases in between. The CDR3 sequence is 14 residues long. Germline V CDR1 and CDR2: MNHEY, SVGEGT. The CDR3 protein is CASTQRVAGNEQFF. The CDR3 bases are TGTGCCAGCACCCAAAGGGTGGCAGGGAATGAGCAGTTCTTC.

This chain links TRBV12-3 or TRBV12-4 with TRBJ1-1; D might be TRBD1 (5 bases). Trimming cost V 1 base and J 3 bases, with 12 bases left between them. The CDR3 length is 15 residues. CDR3 sequence reads: CASSLGVRQYTEAFF. The CDR3 DNA reads TGTGCCAGCAGTTTAGGTGTCAGACAGTACACTGAAGCTTTCTTT.

The chain uses TRBV5-1 and TRBJ2-5, with 11 bases lining up with TRBD2. The germline CDR1 and CDR2 sequences are SGHRS and YFSETQ. The CDR3 is made up of 14 amino acids. The V segment lost 7 bases and the J segment 3 bases; nucleotides outside the gene matches: 5. The CDR3 nucleotides read TGCGCCAGCGGAGGACTAGCGGGCGAAGAGACCCAGTACTTC. This translates into CASGGLAGEETQYF.

This clonotype was recorded a few times. This chain links TRBV18 with TRBJ2-3; the match to TRBD2 covers 7 bases. CDR3 size: 16 residues. J gave up 1 base and V 2 bases, and 6 bases lay outside the gene matches. The germline V gene encodes CDR1 KGHSH and CDR2 LQKENI. In nucleotides, the CDR3 is TGTGCCAGCTCACCAGTTGGGGCGGGAGGCACAGATACGCAGTATTTT. It translates to CASSPVGAGGTDTQYF. Variable domain in full (rest from reference TRBV18 and TRBJ2-3): NAGVMQNPRHLVRRRGQEARLRCSPMKGHSHVYWYRQLPEEGLKFMVYLQKENIIDESGMPKERFSAEFPKEGPSILRIQQVVRGDSAAYFCASSPVGAGGTDTQYFGPGTRLTVL.

This clonotype appeared a few times. The chain couples TRBV5-1 to TRBJ1-1; D gene uncertain. CDR3 length: 14 amino acids. Germline V gene sequence: CDR1 SGHRS, CDR2 YFSETQ. Trimming stripped 7 bases from V and 0 bases from J, with 13 bases between. CDR3: CASQRTVMNTEAFF. The CDR3 DNA is TGCGCCAGCCAGAGGACCGTCATGAACACTGAAGCTTTCTTT.

This clonotype has only a few counts. The rearrangement joins TRBV27 to TRBJ2-7; TRBD2 matches at 7 bases. The CDR3 has 13 amino acids. CDR1 is MNHEY, CDR2 SMNVEV, per germline (reference sequence). The V segment lost 5 bases and the J segment 4 bases; nucleotides outside the gene matches: 5. The CDR3 reads CASSAGLRYEQYF. The CDR3 nucleotides read TGTGCCAGCAGTGCGGGACTACGATACGAGCAGTACTTC.

V and J are TRBV20-1 and TRBJ2-1; the D gene is possibly TRBD2 (6 bases). Germline V gene sequence: CDR1 DFQATT, CDR2 SNEGSKA (reference sequence). The CDR3 is made up of 11 amino acids. This CDR3 reads CSWGVYNEQFF. The DNA of the CDR3 is TGCTCCTGGGGGGTTTACAATGAGCAGTTCTTC.

This chain links TRBV5-1 with TRBJ2-2; D is undetermined. V gave up 2 bases and J gave up 4 bases, with 12 bases separating them. The CDR3 totals 15 residues. The germline V gene encodes CDR1 SGHRS and CDR2 YFSETQ. The CDR3, as DNA: TGCGCCAGCAGCTTTTATGTGGGGTTCACCGGGGAGCTGTTTTTT. This encodes CASSFYVGFTGELFF.

This clonotype was counted only a few times. The CDR3 nucleotides are TGTGCCACCAGTGCCGCGAGCAGCACAGATACGCAGTATTTT. This translates into CATSAASSTDTQYF. V and J are TRBV24-1 and TRBJ2-3; D call uncertain. CDR1 and CDR2 (germline): KGHDR, SFDVKD. CDR3 size: 14 residues. Between the trimmed V and J ends, which lost 5 bases and 0 bases, there was a span of 8 bases.

J is TRBJ2-7 and V is TRBV7-8; D remains ambiguous. Per the germline V gene, CDR1 is SGHVS and CDR2 is FQNEAQ. The germline V and J ends were trimmed by 8 bases and 3 bases, with 14 bases remaining between them. The CDR3 runs to 13 residues. The CDR3 region is CASGPRLNYEQYF. CDR3 nucleotides: TGTGCCAGCGGCCCTCGGCTTAACTACGAGCAGTACTTC.

The chain is built from TRBV6-2 or TRBV6-3 and TRBJ2-5; possibly TRBD2 for D (5 bases). Germline V gene lookup returns CDR1 MNHEY and CDR2 SVGEGT. V dropped 0 bases and J dropped 3 bases, with 5 bases sitting between them. This CDR3 has 13 residues. The CDR3 sequence is CASSYSREETQYF. CDR3 DNA sequence: TGTGCCAGCAGTTACTCGAGGGAAGAGACCCAGTACTTC.

This clonotype was seen only a few times. The V call is TRBV6-5, the J call TRBJ1-5; no reliable D call. Germline CDR1 MNHEY, CDR2 SVGAGI. V was shortened by 2 bases and J by 6 bases, with 11 bases between the two germline ends. The CDR3 length is 14 residues. CDR3 DNA: TGTGCCAGCAGTTACCGCGGGGATTCTCAGCCCCAGCATTTT. Residues: CASSYRGDSQPQHF.

The gene calls are TRBV28 and TRBJ2-1; 9 bases are a match to TRBD2. Germline V gene sequence: CDR1 MDHEN, CDR2 SYDVKM. Trimming removed 5 bases from V and 5 bases from J; junction bases left unmatched: 22. The CDR3 sequence is 20 residues long. The CDR3 reads CASSQPLGSGGLSLNNEQFF. The DNA for the CDR3 is TGTGCCAGCAGTCAACCCTTAGGTAGCGGGGGATTATCGTTGAACAATGAGCAGTTCTTC. The variable domain in full, completed from reference TRBV28 and TRBJ2-1, reads DVKVTQSSRYLVKRTGEKVFLECVQDMDHENMFWYRQDPGLGLRLIYFSYDVKMKEKGDIPEGYSVSREKKERFSLILESASTNQTSMYLCASSQPLGSGGLSLNNEQFFGPGTRLTVL.

The chain employs TRBV4-2 and TRBJ2-1, with 10 bases aligning to TRBD2. CDR1 is LGHNA, CDR2 YNFKEQ, per germline. CDR3 length equals 17 residues. The V gene end was trimmed by 0 bases and the J gene end by 3 bases; junction bases not matched to a gene: 5. This CDR3 reads CASSQDASGSSYNEQFF. DNA for the CDR3: TGTGCCAGCAGCCAAGACGCTAGCGGGAGCAGCTACAATGAGCAGTTCTTC.

The rearrangement uses TRBV28 and TRBJ2-4; either TRBD1 or TRBD2 may fit D (5 bases each). Trimming left V 6 bases short and J 4 bases short, with 22 bases between. Germline V gene sequence: CDR1 MDHEN, CDR2 SYDVKM. The CDR3 is made up of 17 amino acids. The CDR3 coding sequence is TGTGCCAGCAGGAGGCGGGTTCCGACAGACGTTAAAAACATTCAGTACTTC. Translation gives CASRRRVPTDVKNIQYF.

This chain uses TRBV29-1 with TRBJ2-7; 8 nucleotides agree with TRBD1. The CDR3 extends over 13 amino acids. Germline V gene data show CDR1 as SQVTM and CDR2 as ANQGSEA. The V segment lost 6 bases and the J segment 3 bases; nucleotides outside the gene matches: 7. This chain's CDR3 is CSVTGGSIYEQYF. The CDR3 nucleotides are TGCAGCGTCACAGGGGGTAGCATCTACGAGCAGTACTTC.

The J gene is TRBJ2-3, the V gene TRBV5-4; the match to TRBD2 covers 8 bases. CDR1 and CDR2 (germline): SGHNT, YYREEE (reference sequence). V lost 0 bases, J lost 5 bases, and 5 bases stayed unmatched. CDR3 size: 15 residues. The CDR3 protein is CASSLGPAGEDTQYF. Here the CDR3 DNA reads TGTGCCAGCAGCTTGGGTCCAGCGGGAGAAGATACGCAGTATTTT. The full variable domain, with the rest looked up from reference TRBV5-4 and TRBJ2-3, is ETGVTQSPTHLIKTRGQQVTLRCSSQSGHNTVSWYQQALGQGPQFIFQYYREEENGRGNFPPRFSGLQFPNYSSELNVNALELDDSALYLCASSLGPAGEDTQYFGPGTRLTVL.

This chain uses TRBV12-3 or TRBV12-4 with TRBJ2-5, with D perhaps matching TRBD2 (5 bases). This CDR3 is 15 amino acids long. With 3 bases removed from V and 4 bases from J, the gap between germline ends came to 15 bases. The DNA for the CDR3 is TGTGCCAGCAGTTTGGGCGCGGGTCACGGAGAGACCCAGTACTTC. As protein: CASSLGAGHGETQYF.

The J gene is TRBJ1-2, the V gene TRBV6-4, with 7 positions matching TRBD1. V lost 6 bases and J lost 0; bases outside the gene matches: 7. CDR1 MRHNA and CDR2 SNTAGT come from the germline V gene. This CDR3 is 15 amino acids long. CDR3 nucleotides: TGTGCCAGCAGATCTCAGGGGGGCGCTAACTATGGCTACACCTTC. This gives the protein CASRSQGGANYGYTF.

The chain has TRBV5-1 and TRBJ2-7, with a tentative D call TRBD2 (6 bases). The CDR3 runs 16 residues. CDR1 is SGHRS, CDR2 YFSETQ, per germline. V was trimmed by 1 base and J by 7 bases, leaving 21 bases between them. CDR3 region: CASSLNGRGVYEEQYF. The CDR3 DNA sequence: TGCGCCAGCAGCTTGAATGGTCGCGGGGTCTACGAGGAGCAGTACTTC.

This clonotype turned up a few times. This chain uses TRBV20-1 with TRBJ1-4; D is ambiguous. Trimming took off 1 base at V and 3 bases at J, with 12 bases between the two ends. Germline CDR1 and CDR2: DFQATT and SNEGSKA (reference sequence). The CDR3 has 15 amino acids. The CDR3 region is CSARVSGRPNEKLFF. CDR3 sequence (DNA): TGCAGTGCTAGAGTGTCGGGGAGACCTAATGAAAAACTGTTTTTT.

The rearrangement uses TRBV5-1 and TRBJ2-6; D gene uncertain. The CDR3 runs 18 residues. Germline values: CDR1 SGHRS, CDR2 YFSETQ. V shed 3 bases and J shed 0 bases, with 16 bases lying between them. The CDR3 DNA follows: TGCGCCAGCAGCTCCGGGCTGGCACATTTCTCTGGGGCCAACGTCCTGACTTTC. Translation: CASSSGLAHFSGANVLTF.

This clonotype was counted only a few times. The chain couples TRBV7-2 to TRBJ2-5; 8 nucleotides match TRBD1. The CDR3 runs to 15 residues. Germline loops: CDR1 SGHTA, CDR2 FQGNSA. Trimming cost V 0 bases and J 7 bases; bases outside gene matches: 7. The CDR3 nucleotides are TGTGCCAGCAGCTTAGCCGGACAGGGCGGTAGGACCCAGTACTTC. It codes for CASSLAGQGGRTQYF.

The V call is TRBV20-1, the J call TRBJ2-7; 12 bases align to TRBD2. Per germline, CDR1 DFQATT and CDR2 SNEGSKA (reference sequence). Trimming at V came to 2 bases and at J to 1 base, leaving 3 bases not matched to a gene. The CDR3 totals 15 residues. CDR3 DNA: TGCAGTGCTAGACCGACTAGCGGGAGTTCCTACGAGCAGTACTTC. Its protein product is CSARPTSGSSYEQYF.

V and J are TRBV9 and TRBJ2-1; D is possibly TRBD1 or TRBD2 (7 bases each). CDR1 is SGDLS and CDR2 is YYNGEE in the germline V gene. V was trimmed by 3 bases and J by 4 bases, leaving 17 bases between them. There are 16 residues in the CDR3. The CDR3: CASSAGGGQTYNEQFF. The CDR3 bases are TGTGCCAGCAGCGCGGGCGGGGGACAGACATACAATGAGCAGTTCTTC. Full variable domain (rest looked up from reference TRBV9 and TRBJ2-1): DSGVTQTPKHLITATGQRVTLRCSPRSGDLSVYWYQQSLDQGLQFLIQYYNGEERAKGNILERFSAQQFPDLHSELNLSSLELGDSALYFCASSAGGGQTYNEQFFGPGTRLTVL.

J is TRBJ2-3 and V is TRBV12-3 or TRBV12-4, with D possibly TRBD2 on 5 matching bases. The CDR3 contains 15 residues. Trimming removed 8 bases at V and 0 bases at J, with 15 bases between. Here the CDR3 DNA reads TGTGCCAGCGGAAAAAGGGAGCCGAGCACAGATACGCAGTATTTT. Its translation: CASGKREPSTDTQYF.

The CDR3 DNA reads as TGTGCCAGCAGTTTACAGGGGGCGGGGGAGCAGTACTTC. Amino acids: CASSLQGAGEQYF. The chain has TRBV12-3 or TRBV12-4 and TRBJ2-7; 8 bases are shared with TRBD1. V was pared by 2 bases and J by 7 bases, with 4 bases of the junction left unmatched. The CDR3 is 13 residues long.

V and J are TRBV7-6 and TRBJ2-5; either TRBD1 or TRBD2 may supply D (7 bases each). This CDR3 is 17 amino acids long. Trimming removed 5 bases from V and 5 bases from J, with 24 bases in between. Germline V lookup: CDR1 SGHVS, CDR2 FNYEAQ. Here the CDR3 reads CASSPRGGRADLETQYF. CDR3 in DNA: TGTGCCAGCAGCCCCAGGGGGGGGCGGGCCGATTTGGAGACCCAGTACTTC.